This entry describes one T cell receptor (beta chain). This clone was counted a few times. This receptor's antigen is unknown. Within one base of it there is no much larger clone, and no base qualities were kept. Participants in the prospective study were enrolled through a virtual design, were aged roughly 18 to 100 years, and lived in approximately 24 United States geographic areas. In the prospective study, participants were assigned to cohorts based on the clinical history participants reported in a screening survey and a study questionnaire. Recovered participants in ImmuneRACE Cohort 3 were defined by two consecutive negative NP/OP PCR tests, clearance by a healthcare professional, or resolution of symptoms. In the prospective study, mobile phlebotomists collected whole blood, serum and a nasopharyngeal or oropharyngeal swab from each participant. Additional blood draws and questionnaires over an approximately two-month period could optionally be provided by prospective study participants. Blood samples from the prospective study were shipped frozen or at room temperature prior to DNA extraction.

The sample originates from a study of blood T cell repertoires in COVID-19 (dated by TCRdb to 2020 to 2021). In terms of the full investigation: Samples covering the acute and convalescent phases of COVID-19 were provided by collaborators in the United States, Italy and Spain. The material from the prospective study consisted of cDNA or gDNA derived from T cells, B-cell-depleted T cells, or PBMCs. The dataset comprised deeply sampled blood TCRbeta repertoires from subjects exposed to, actively infected with, or recovered from COVID-19. The repertoires were made available in a free public database intended to serve as a resource for research on the immune response to SARS-CoV-2. The samples were drawn from the first 160 participants of the ongoing ImmuneRACE study and from over 950 subjects provided by 6 global collaborators. The sample metadata nearly always contained a de-identified subject ID, COVID-19 status, age in years and sex. Where available, HLA class I and class II types were taken from metadata supplied by the sample provider and were not determined by assay-based typing.

Based on the germline V gene (reference sequence), the CDR1 and CDR2 sequences are PRHDT and FYEKMQ. The CDR3 goes from the cysteine to the phenylalanine over 14 residues. Left in the record is the CDR3 DNA by itself, 42 bases read in frame from the first base. The junction shows trimming of 0 bases on V and 8 bases on J, plus 10 bases between the germline ends. Broad study findings and their caveats: The quantity of clinical and demographic metadata differed by source and by participant and was supplied without curation.

TCRbeta CDR3 regions were amplified from genomic DNA using the immunoSEQ Assay, a bias-controlled multiplex PCR. The study's own analysis went as follows. Nucleated cell counts per sample were estimated from amplification of reference gene primers within the assay. To quantify the absolute abundance of each unique TCRbeta CDR3 rearrangement, sequence reads were collapsed and filtered. For each sample, productive Simpson clonality was calculated as the square root of Simpson's diversity index over productive rearrangements. TCRdb took over this immuneACCESS table, retaining in-frame rearrangements with V and J assigned. Such tables are incomplete; in checked studies, under half of the missing clones stem from an unresolved V gene, and the remainder is unexplained. V, J and clone size are those of that table, while D and trimming were read from the DNA. The sample contains hundreds of thousands of clones, roughly 90% of them found a single time. The ten top clones hold 0.75% to 1% of the sample.

This sequence was found in a woman under 40 who had recovered from COVID-19. The chain is encoded by TRBV13 joined to TRBJ1-4; the D gene cannot be named for sure. Sequencing input: PBMCs or T cells enriched from blood (not recorded which). The DNA sequence is given as TGTGCCAGCAGCTTAGGACGCCTAGGAGAAAAACTGTTTTTT. Translated, this is CASSLGRLGEKLFF.